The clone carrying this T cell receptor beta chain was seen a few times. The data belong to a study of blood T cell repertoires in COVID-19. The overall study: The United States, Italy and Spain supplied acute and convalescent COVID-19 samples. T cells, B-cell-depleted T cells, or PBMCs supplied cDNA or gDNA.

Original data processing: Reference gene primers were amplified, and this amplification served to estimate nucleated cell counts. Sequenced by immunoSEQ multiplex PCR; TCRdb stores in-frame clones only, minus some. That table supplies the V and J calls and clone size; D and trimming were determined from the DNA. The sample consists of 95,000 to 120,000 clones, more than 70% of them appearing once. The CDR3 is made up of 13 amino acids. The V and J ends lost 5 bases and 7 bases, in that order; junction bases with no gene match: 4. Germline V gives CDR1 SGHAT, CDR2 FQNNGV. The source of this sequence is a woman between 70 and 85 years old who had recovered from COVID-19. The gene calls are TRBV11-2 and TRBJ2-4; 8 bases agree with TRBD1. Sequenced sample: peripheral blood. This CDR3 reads CASSPQGANIQYF. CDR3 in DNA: TGTGCCAGCAGCCCCCAGGGGGCCAACATTCAGTACTTC.